These T cell receptor beta chains were read from a single sample in a study of blood T cell repertoires in COVID-19. Profiled with immunoSEQ multiplex PCR; TCRdb holds only in-frame clones, not every one. The repertoire consists of approximately 94,000 clones, with around 90% occurring once and the leading ten covering 5%. Sequenced material: peripheral blood. The receptors here all came from a human donor in a cohort sampled during active COVID-19. Both conserved end residues are part of each CDR3. Each record gives: CDR3 DNA, CDR3 protein, J gene, D gene, clone size, V gene. The D gene is left open where the match is weak. Size values are once, few and many counts, or a class for expanded clones, and some rows have none.

CDR3nt: TGTGCCAGCAGCTTACGGATGGAGACCTACGAGCAGTACTTC; CDR3aa: CASSLRMETYEQYF; j_gene: TRBJ2-7; d_gene: NA; abundance: NA; v_gene: TRBV11-2
CDR3nt: TGCAGCGCCGAGGGTTACTCCAGCACCGGGGAGCTGTTTTTT; CDR3aa: CSAEGYSSTGELFF; j_gene: TRBJ2-2; d_gene: NA; abundance: NA; v_gene: TRBV29-1
CDR3nt: TGTGCCAGCAGGGGGTCGGACAGCTCTCAGCCCCAGCATTTT; CDR3aa: CASRGSDSSQPQHF; j_gene: TRBJ1-5; d_gene: NA; abundance: NA; v_gene: TRBV6-5
CDR3nt: TGTGCCAGCAGCTTCCCGGGACTAGCGGGTTTCTACGAGCAGTACTTC; CDR3aa: CASSFPGLAGFYEQYF; j_gene: TRBJ2-7; d_gene: TRBD2; abundance: NA; v_gene: TRBV7-9
CDR3nt: TGTGCCATCATAGGAGACGGAAGCTCTGGGGCCAACGTCCTGACTTTC; CDR3aa: CAIIGDGSSGANVLTF; j_gene: TRBJ2-6; d_gene: NA; abundance: NA; v_gene: TRBV10-3
CDR3nt: TGTGCCACCAGTGATTTTTCTACACAGAACTATGGCTACACCTTC; CDR3aa: CATSDFSTQNYGYTF; j_gene: TRBJ1-2; d_gene: NA; abundance: NA; v_gene: TRBV24-1
CDR3nt: TGTGCCAGCAGTGGTCCGTTGGGTTACGGAGCCTACGAGCAGTACTTC; CDR3aa: CASSGPLGYGAYEQYF; j_gene: TRBJ2-7; d_gene: NA; abundance: once; v_gene: TRBV2
CDR3nt: TGTGCCAGCAGCTTAGACCAGGCCTCCGAAGCTTTCTTT; CDR3aa: CASSLDQASEAFF; j_gene: TRBJ1-1; d_gene: NA; abundance: NA; v_gene: TRBV7-9
CDR3nt: TGTGCCTGGAGTGTACTTGCGGGAGCGGAGGAGCAGTACTTC; CDR3aa: CAWSVLAGAEEQYF; j_gene: TRBJ2-7; d_gene: TRBD2; abundance: once; v_gene: TRBV30
CDR3nt: TGTGCCAGCAGCCAAGATATCCGAGCCTCTAACTATGGCTACACCTTC; CDR3aa: CASSQDIRASNYGYTF; j_gene: TRBJ1-2; d_gene: NA; abundance: NA; v_gene: TRBV4-2
CDR3nt: TGTGCCAGCAGCTCCCTAGGGGGCTCCTACAATGAGCAGTTCTTC; CDR3aa: CASSSLGGSYNEQFF; j_gene: TRBJ2-1; d_gene: NA; abundance: NA; v_gene: TRBV11-3
CDR3nt: TGCAGCACTTTGACAGGGACCAACTATGGCTACACCTTC; CDR3aa: CSTLTGTNYGYTF; j_gene: TRBJ1-2; d_gene: TRBD1; abundance: NA; v_gene: TRBV29-1
CDR3nt: TGTGCCAGTAGTGGGGGACAGGGGGCTAGTTCTGGGGCCAACGTCCTGACTTTC; CDR3aa: CASSGGQGASSGANVLTF; j_gene: TRBJ2-6; d_gene: TRBD1; abundance: NA; v_gene: TRBV19
CDR3nt: TGTGCCATCAGTGAGTCGGACAGTGTTGGCTACACCTTC; CDR3aa: CAISESDSVGYTF; j_gene: TRBJ1-2; d_gene: NA; abundance: many; v_gene: TRBV10-3
CDR3nt: TGTGCCAGCAGCTCGAGACAGGTTAGCATCAATGAGCAGTTCTTC; CDR3aa: CASSSRQVSINEQFF; j_gene: TRBJ2-1; d_gene: NA; abundance: NA; v_gene: TRBV7-9
CDR3nt: TGTGCCAGCAGAGACCGCACCGGACAAACCTACGAGCAGTACTTC; CDR3aa: CASRDRTGQTYEQYF; j_gene: TRBJ2-7; d_gene: NA; abundance: NA; v_gene: TRBV6-5
CDR3nt: TGTGCCAGCAGGTCCGGCGGAGGGGCCCCGAACACTGAAGCTTTCTTT; CDR3aa: CASRSGGGAPNTEAFF; j_gene: TRBJ1-1; d_gene: NA; abundance: NA; v_gene: TRBV11-2
CDR3nt: TGTGCCAGCAGTTTATCCCCGGGACAGGGGTACGAGCAGTACTTC; CDR3aa: CASSLSPGQGYEQYF; j_gene: TRBJ2-7; d_gene: TRBD1; abundance: once; v_gene: TRBV27
CDR3nt: TGTGCCAGCAGCTTAGGGCAGGTGGGGGGAGCCAAAAACATTCAGTACTTC; CDR3aa: CASSLGQVGGAKNIQYF; j_gene: TRBJ2-4; d_gene: NA; abundance: NA; v_gene: TRBV11-2
CDR3nt: TGTGCCAGCAGCTTAGACGGTGAAGCTTTCTTT; CDR3aa: CASSLDGEAFF; j_gene: TRBJ1-1; d_gene: NA; abundance: NA; v_gene: TRBV11-2
CDR3nt: TGTGCCAGCAGCCAAGAATTCGGGGTTAATTCACCCCTCCACTTT; CDR3aa: CASSQEFGVNSPLHF; j_gene: TRBJ1-6; d_gene: NA; abundance: NA; v_gene: TRBV4-2
CDR3nt: TGTGCCACCAGCAGAGTACGCGGGGGCATCGGATTGAACACTGAAGCTTTCTTT; CDR3aa: CATSRVRGGIGLNTEAFF; j_gene: TRBJ1-1; d_gene: NA; abundance: NA; v_gene: TRBV15
CDR3nt: TGTGCCAGCAGTCCACCGTGGGCGGGGGGTGAAAAACTGTTTTTT; CDR3aa: CASSPPWAGGEKLFF; j_gene: TRBJ1-4; d_gene: NA; abundance: NA; v_gene: TRBV28
CDR3nt: TGTGCCAGCAGAGAACCAGGGCGTCGGCCCTACGAGCAGTACTTC; CDR3aa: CASREPGRRPYEQYF; j_gene: TRBJ2-7; d_gene: NA; abundance: NA; v_gene: TRBV27
CDR3nt: TGTGCCAGCAGTTTACTACAGGGTCCGTTCGATGAGCAGTTCTTC; CDR3aa: CASSLLQGPFDEQFF; j_gene: TRBJ2-1; d_gene: NA; abundance: NA; v_gene: TRBV28
CDR3nt: TGTGCCAGCAGCTTAGGTGGCAGTTTCACAGATACGCAGTATTTT; CDR3aa: CASSLGGSFTDTQYF; j_gene: TRBJ2-3; d_gene: NA; abundance: NA; v_gene: TRBV11-3
CDR3nt: TGTGCCAGCAGCCAGGGGCCTCTAACTAGCGGGAGTATCTACGAGCAGTACTTC; CDR3aa: CASSQGPLTSGSIYEQYF; j_gene: TRBJ2-7; d_gene: TRBD2; abundance: NA; v_gene: TRBV4-2
CDR3nt: TGTGCCAGCGTCCCCGGGGTAGCAGGGGGTTCCTACGAGCAGTACTTC; CDR3aa: CASVPGVAGGSYEQYF; j_gene: TRBJ2-7; d_gene: TRBD1; abundance: NA; v_gene: TRBV2
CDR3nt: TGTGCCAGCTCACCACCGGGAGGGCAGAGCCATTCACCCCTCCACTTT; CDR3aa: CASSPPGGQSHSPLHF; j_gene: TRBJ1-6; d_gene: NA; abundance: NA; v_gene: TRBV18
CDR3nt: TGTGCCAGCAGCCAGAGCGGGAGGGCCAGTGAGCAGTTCTTC; CDR3aa: CASSQSGRASEQFF; j_gene: TRBJ2-1; d_gene: TRBD2; abundance: NA; v_gene: TRBV3-1/TRBV3-2
CDR3nt: TGTGCCAGCTCACTTTCCACTAGCGGCTCCTACAATGAGCAGTTCTTC; CDR3aa: CASSLSTSGSYNEQFF; j_gene: TRBJ2-1; d_gene: TRBD2; abundance: NA; v_gene: TRBV18
CDR3nt: TGTGCCAGCAGCTTAGGATCGGGAGCCTACGAGCAGTACTTC; CDR3aa: CASSLGSGAYEQYF; j_gene: TRBJ2-7; d_gene: NA; abundance: NA; v_gene: TRBV11-2
CDR3nt: TGTGCCAGCAGCTTGTCGGGGGTAAAAGATGAAGCTTTCTTT; CDR3aa: CASSLSGVKDEAFF; j_gene: TRBJ1-1; d_gene: NA; abundance: NA; v_gene: TRBV5-6
CDR3nt: TGTGCCAGCAGTGAGCCGACTAGCGGGAAGGAGGAGCTGTTTTTT; CDR3aa: CASSEPTSGKEELFF; j_gene: TRBJ2-2; d_gene: TRBD2; abundance: NA; v_gene: TRBV25-1
CDR3nt: TGTGCCTGGAGTAGTACAGGGCGCCTGGGGTCCTATGGCTACACCTTC; CDR3aa: CAWSSTGRLGSYGYTF; j_gene: TRBJ1-2; d_gene: NA; abundance: NA; v_gene: TRBV30
CDR3nt: TGTGCCACCACTACTAACTATGGCTACACCTTC; CDR3aa: CATTTNYGYTF; j_gene: TRBJ1-2; d_gene: NA; abundance: NA; v_gene: TRBV19
CDR3nt: TGTGCCACCAGTGAGAGCGGGACGACCTACGAGCAGTACTTC; CDR3aa: CATSESGTTYEQYF; j_gene: TRBJ2-7; d_gene: TRBD2; abundance: NA; v_gene: TRBV24-1
CDR3nt: TGTGCCAGCTCTCCACAGGGGCTCCCCACTGAAGCTTTCTTT; CDR3aa: CASSPQGLPTEAFF; j_gene: TRBJ1-1; d_gene: TRBD1; abundance: NA; v_gene: TRBV18
CDR3nt: TGTGCCAGCACGGTCCCTGGGGCCAACGTCCTGACTTTC; CDR3aa: CASTVPGANVLTF; j_gene: TRBJ2-6; d_gene: NA; abundance: NA; v_gene: TRBV12-3/TRBV12-4
CDR3nt: TGTGCCAGCAGTTTAGGTCCAGGGGGCTCTGGAAACACCATATATTTT; CDR3aa: CASSLGPGGSGNTIYF; j_gene: TRBJ1-3; d_gene: TRBD1; abundance: NA; v_gene: TRBV27
CDR3nt: TGTGCCAGCACCCCTTTCGGGGGTAGCTCCTACAATGAGCAGTTCTTC; CDR3aa: CASTPFGGSSYNEQFF; j_gene: TRBJ2-1; d_gene: NA; abundance: NA; v_gene: TRBV5-4
CDR3nt: TGTGCCAGCAGCTTAGGGGCGGGAGTGAACTACGAGCAGTACTTC; CDR3aa: CASSLGAGVNYEQYF; j_gene: TRBJ2-7; d_gene: TRBD2; abundance: NA; v_gene: TRBV7-6
CDR3nt: TGCAGCGTTGAAGATCTTCCCTCTCCCCAAGGCGGGGGGTCCTACAATGAGCAGTTCTTC; CDR3aa: CSVEDLPSPQGGGSYNEQFF; j_gene: TRBJ2-1; d_gene: TRBD2; abundance: NA; v_gene: TRBV29-1
CDR3nt: TGTGCCAGCAGCCAGGGAGGCACTGAAGCTTTCTTT; CDR3aa: CASSQGGTEAFF; j_gene: TRBJ1-1; d_gene: NA; abundance: few; v_gene: TRBV3-1/TRBV3-2
CDR3nt: TGCAGCGTTGACTCCGGCTACGAGCAGTACTTC; CDR3aa: CSVDSGYEQYF; j_gene: TRBJ2-7; d_gene: NA; abundance: NA; v_gene: TRBV29-1
CDR3nt: TGTGCCAGCAGCTCTCGACAGGGGGCGACCCCAGACTACAATGAGCAGTTCTTC; CDR3aa: CASSSRQGATPDYNEQFF; j_gene: TRBJ2-1; d_gene: TRBD1; abundance: NA; v_gene: TRBV11-3